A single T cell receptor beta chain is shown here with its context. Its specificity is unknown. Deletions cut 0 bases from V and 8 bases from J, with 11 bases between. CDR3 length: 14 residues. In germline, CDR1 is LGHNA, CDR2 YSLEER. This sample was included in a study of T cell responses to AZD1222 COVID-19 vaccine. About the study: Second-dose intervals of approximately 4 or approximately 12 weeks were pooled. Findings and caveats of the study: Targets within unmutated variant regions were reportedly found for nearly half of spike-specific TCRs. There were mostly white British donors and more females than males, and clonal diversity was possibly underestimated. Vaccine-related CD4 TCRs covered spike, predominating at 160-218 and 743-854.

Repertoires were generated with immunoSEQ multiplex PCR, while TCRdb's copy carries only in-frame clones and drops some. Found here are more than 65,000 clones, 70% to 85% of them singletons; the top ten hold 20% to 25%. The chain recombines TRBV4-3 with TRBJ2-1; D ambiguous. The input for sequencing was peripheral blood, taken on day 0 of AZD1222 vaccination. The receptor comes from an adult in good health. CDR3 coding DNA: TGCGCCAGCAGCCAAGATGGAATGAGCGATGAGCAGTTCTTC. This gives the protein CASSQDGMSDEQFF.